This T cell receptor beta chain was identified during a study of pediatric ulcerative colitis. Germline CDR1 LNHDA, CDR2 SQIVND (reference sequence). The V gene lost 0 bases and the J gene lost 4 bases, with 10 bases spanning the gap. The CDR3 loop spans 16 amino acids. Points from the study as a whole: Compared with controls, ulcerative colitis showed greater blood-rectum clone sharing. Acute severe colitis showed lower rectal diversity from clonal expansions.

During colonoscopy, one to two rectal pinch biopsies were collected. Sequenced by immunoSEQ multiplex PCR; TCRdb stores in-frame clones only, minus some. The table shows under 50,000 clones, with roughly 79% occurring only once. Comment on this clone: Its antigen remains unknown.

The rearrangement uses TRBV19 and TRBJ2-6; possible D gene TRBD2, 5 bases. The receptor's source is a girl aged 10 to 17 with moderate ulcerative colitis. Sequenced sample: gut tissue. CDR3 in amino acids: CASSIDWGAGANVLTF. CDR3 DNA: TGTGCCAGTAGTATAGATTGGGGAGCCGGGGCCAACGTCCTGACTTTC.